One and the same sample provided the 32 T cell receptor beta chains below, sequenced in a study of shared clonotypes between healthy human individuals. Terminally differentiated effector memory CD45RA+ cells were left out of the naive CD8 fraction, which was CD45RO-negative and positively selected for CCR7. Clones were read by immunoSEQ multiplex PCR, and TCRdb kept only the in-frame ones, dropping some. The sample records about 2 million clones, about 95% being singletons. Sequenced sample: naive CD8+ T cells sorted from blood. The origin of the receptors is a man between 18 and 35 years old in good health.

This chain links TRBV9 with TRBJ2-1, with 12 bases that match TRBD2. Germline CDR1 reads SGDLS; CDR2 reads YYNGEE. Trimming cost V 4 bases and J 12 bases; bases outside gene matches: 11. The CDR3 runs to 15 residues. CDR3 protein: CASSPPTSGGLVQFF. CDR3 DNA: TGTGCCAGCAGCCCTCCGACTAGCGGGGGCCTTGTGCAGTTCTTC. The full variable domain, rest sourced from reference TRBV9 and TRBJ2-1, is DSGVTQTPKHLITATGQRVTLRCSPRSGDLSVYWYQQSLDQGLQFLIQYYNGEERAKGNILERFSAQQFPDLHSELNLSSLELGDSALYFCASSPPTSGGLVQFFGPGTRLTVL.

This chain connects TRBV4-1 to TRBJ2-5; D is unresolved. This CDR3 region has 14 residues. Between the trimmed V and J ends, which lost 1 base and 1 base, there was a span of 7 bases. Germline V CDR1 and CDR2: MGHRA, YSYEKL. Written as DNA, the CDR3 is TGCGCCAGCAGCCAAGGTGGGTCCCAAGAGACCCAGTACTTC. Protein sequence: CASSQGGSQETQYF.

This rearrangement joins TRBV5-6 to TRBJ2-7; a possible D gene is TRBD2 (7 bases). The CDR3 runs 14 residues. Trimming pared 7 bases from V and 0 bases from J, leaving 14 bases between. Looked up from germline, CDR1 is SGHDT and CDR2 is YYEEEE. In nucleotides, the CDR3 is TGTGCCAGCGGTTGGGGGGGCCTCTCCTACGAGCAGTACTTC. This codes for CASGWGGLSYEQYF.

Written as DNA, the CDR3 is TGTGCCAGCGGGGACAGGTCCTACAATCAGCCCCAGCATTTT. The encoded protein is CASGDRSYNQPQHF. This chain uses TRBV27 with TRBJ1-5; 8 nucleotides match TRBD1. J gave up 3 bases and V 8 bases, and 6 bases lay outside the gene matches. The germline V gene encodes CDR1 MNHEY and CDR2 SMNVEV (reference sequence). The CDR3 extends over 14 amino acids.

This chain links TRBV9 with TRBJ2-5; TRBD2 might be the D (7 bases). V dropped 4 bases and J dropped 3 bases, with 19 bases sitting between them. The CDR3 runs to 16 residues. The germline gives CDR1 SGDLS, CDR2 YYNGEE. CDR3 sequence: CASSPSRGGEKETQYF. For the CDR3, the DNA is TGTGCCAGCAGCCCCTCTCGAGGGGGGGAAAAAGAGACCCAGTACTTC. Complete variable domain (other parts from reference TRBV9 and TRBJ2-5): DSGVTQTPKHLITATGQRVTLRCSPRSGDLSVYWYQQSLDQGLQFLIQYYNGEERAKGNILERFSAQQFPDLHSELNLSSLELGDSALYFCASSPSRGGEKETQYFGPGTRLLVL.

The J gene is TRBJ2-7, the V gene TRBV4-3; TRBD1 aligns across 8 bases. With V trimmed by 0 bases and J by 2 bases, 3 bases remained unmatched. The CDR3 has 15 amino acids. Germline V gene sequence: CDR1 LGHNA, CDR2 YSLEER. In nucleotides, the CDR3 is TGCGCCAGCAGCCAAGAGGCGGACAGGGCCTACGAGCAGTACTTC. Translating gives CASSQEADRAYEQYF.

V and J are TRBV4-1 and TRBJ2-1; the D is unclear. With 0 bases removed from V and 15 bases from J, the gap between germline ends came to 15 bases. Germline V gene sequence: CDR1 MGHRA, CDR2 YSYEKL. This CDR3 contains 13 residues. CDR3: CASSQDSYRDPFF. The CDR3, as DNA: TGCGCCAGCAGCCAAGATTCTTATCGCGATCCGTTCTTC.

V usage is TRBV7-6 and J usage is TRBJ2-7, with 8 bases identical to TRBD1. The CDR3 is 14 residues long. Germline V gives CDR1 SGHVS, CDR2 FNYEAQ. After removal of 6 bases from V and 2 bases from J, the junction contained 6 bases not matched to a gene. The CDR3, as DNA: TGTGCCAGCAGTTCCCGGGACAGGACCTACGAGCAGTACTTC. This translates into CASSSRDRTYEQYF.

This sequence joins TRBV25-1 and TRBJ1-5, with a weak D call TRBD1 (6 bases). V was cut by 11 bases and J by 9 bases, with 14 bases left in between. This CDR3 has 11 amino acids. Germline V CDR1 and CDR2: MGHDK, SYGVNS. The CDR3 region has the DNA TGTGCCTCTCAAAGGGGGGCGCCCCAGCATTTT. Encoded protein: CASQRGAPQHF.

The rearrangement links TRBV27 to TRBJ2-7; D may be TRBD1 (5 bases). The CDR3 length is 16 residues. CDR1 and CDR2 (germline): MNHEY, SMNVEV (reference sequence). V lost 6 bases, J lost 3 bases, and 21 bases lay in between. The CDR3 region has the DNA TGTGCCAGCAGCCAGTCTTGGGGTGGACAAGTCTACGAGCAGTACTTC. As protein: CASSQSWGGQVYEQYF.

This CDR3 is CASSLARNYGYTF. The CDR3 nucleotides are TGCGCCAGCAGCTTGGCCCGGAACTATGGCTACACCTTC. V and J are TRBV5-1 and TRBJ1-2; D gene ambiguous. The V gene's germline CDR1 is SGHRS and CDR2 YFSETQ. CDR3 length: 13 amino acids. The V end was cut by 0 bases, the J end by 2 bases, with 5 bases between.

The rearrangement joins TRBV9 to TRBJ2-7, with 7 bases lining up with TRBD1. Germline CDR1 SGDLS, CDR2 YYNGEE. The V gene end was trimmed by 2 bases and the J gene end by 0 bases; junction bases not matched to a gene: 8. This CDR3 has 16 amino acids. The CDR3 is CASSVGGQESSYEQYF. CDR3 sequence (DNA): TGTGCCAGCAGCGTTGGTGGACAGGAGAGCTCCTACGAGCAGTACTTC.

This chain uses TRBV27 with TRBJ2-7; D gene uncertain. This CDR3 spans 13 amino acids. CDR1 and CDR2 (germline): MNHEY, SMNVEV (reference sequence). The V end lost 0 bases, the J end lost 2 bases, and 5 bases lay between the germline ends. The CDR3 loop is CASSLSLTYEQYF. In nucleotides, the CDR3 is TGTGCCAGCAGTTTATCACTAACCTACGAGCAGTACTTC.

The rearrangement uses TRBV12-5 and TRBJ2-5; D remains ambiguous. The germline V gene has CDR1 LGHNT and CDR2 FRNRAP. Trimming cost V 0 bases and J 5 bases, with 16 bases left between them. The CDR3 is 16 residues long. The DNA for the CDR3 is TGTGCTAGTGGTTTGGTAGTCGGAAGATCGTTGGAGACCCAGTACTTC. Encoded protein: CASGLVVGRSLETQYF.

The chain is built from TRBV19 and TRBJ2-1, with TRBD2 identical over 14 bases. The CDR3 has 15 residues. Unmatched junction bases numbered 5, after V lost 10 bases and J lost 3 bases. CDR1 is LNHDA and CDR2 is SQIVND in the germline V gene (reference sequence). The CDR3 sequence: CATRLAGGYYNEQFF. In DNA form, the CDR3 reads TGTGCCACTAGACTAGCGGGAGGGTACTACAATGAGCAGTTCTTC.

The V gene is TRBV4-1, the J gene TRBJ1-6, with D possibly being TRBD1 (6 bases). With 4 bases removed from V and 11 bases from J, the gap between germline ends came to 12 bases. The CDR3 covers 13 residues. Germline V gene lookup returns CDR1 MGHRA and CDR2 YSYEKL. The CDR3 is CASSRTTGTPLHF. DNA for the CDR3: TGCGCCAGCAGCCGCACAACAGGGACACCCCTCCACTTT.

The genes are TRBV6-5 and TRBJ2-5; no clear D. V gave up 2 bases and J gave up 4 bases, with 8 bases separating them. The CDR3 extends over 13 amino acids. From germline, CDR1 is MNHEY and CDR2 SVGAGI. The DNA for the CDR3 is TGTGCCAGCAGTTACGGGGAAAGAGAGACCCAGTACTTC. This codes for CASSYGERETQYF.

The chain couples TRBV27 to TRBJ2-7; 12 bases map to TRBD2. The CDR3 contains 14 residues. The germline V gene has CDR1 MNHEY and CDR2 SMNVEV (reference sequence). V was pared by 6 bases and J by 3 bases, with 3 bases of the junction left unmatched. The CDR3 reads CASSRLAGDYEQYF. CDR3 nucleotide sequence: TGTGCCAGCAGCCGACTAGCGGGAGACTACGAGCAGTACTTC.

This sequence joins TRBV19 and TRBJ1-3; D is perhaps TRBD1 (5 bases). CDR1 and CDR2 from the germline V gene are LNHDA and SQIVND (reference sequence). V was clipped by 7 bases and J by 4 bases, with 17 bases between them. The CDR3 has 15 amino acids. For the CDR3, the DNA is TGTGCCAGTATAGAAGGCTGGGGCGCCGGAAACACCATATATTTT. Translated, it gives CASIEGWGAGNTIYF.

This clone is a singleton in its sample. The chain has TRBV7-9 and TRBJ1-2; 8 bases are a match to TRBD1. The ends lost 1 base at V and 4 bases at J; junction bases unmatched: 5. The CDR3 has 15 amino acids. Germline V gene sequence: CDR1 SEHNR, CDR2 FQNEAQ (reference sequence). This CDR3 reads CASSLGTGKSYGYTF. CDR3 DNA sequence: TGTGCCAGCAGCTTAGGGACAGGGAAGAGCTATGGCTACACCTTC.

This chain uses TRBV6-5 with TRBJ2-3, with D maybe TRBD2 (6 bases). The CDR3 has 15 amino acids. Per germline, CDR1 MNHEY and CDR2 SVGAGI. V lost 5 bases, J lost 0 bases, and 12 bases lay in between. The CDR3 DNA sequence: TGTGCCAGCAGTCAGGGACTCCCAAGCACAGATACGCAGTATTTT. Protein sequence: CASSQGLPSTDTQYF.

This clone has a handful of counts. The chain joins TRBV30 to TRBJ2-7; D may match TRBD1 or TRBD2 (5 bases each). The CDR3 has 12 amino acids. V shed 2 bases and J shed 5 bases, with 10 bases lying between them. The V gene's germline CDR1 is GTSNPN and CDR2 SVGIG (reference sequence). DNA of the CDR3: TGTGCCTGGAGTAGCCAGGGAGACGAGCAGTACTTC. Residues: CAWSSQGDEQYF.

V usage is TRBV5-6 and J usage is TRBJ1-2; tentative D call: TRBD1 (5 bases). V was pared by 2 bases and J by 5 bases, with 13 bases between. Germline assignment: CDR1 SGHDT and CDR2 YYEEEE. The CDR3 extends over 14 amino acids. CDR3 region: CASSLTTGFYGYTF. The CDR3, as DNA: TGTGCCAGCAGCTTAACCACAGGTTTTTATGGCTACACCTTC.

The chain uses TRBV7-3 and TRBJ1-2; TRBD1 aligns across 12 bases. V shed 5 bases, J shed 1 base, and the junction held 11 bases outside the gene matches. CDR3 length: 18 amino acids. Germline V CDR1 and CDR2: SGHTA, FQGTGA. The CDR3 sequence: CASSPTGGQGAYNYGYTF. The DNA of the CDR3 is TGTGCCAGCAGCCCTACAGGGGGACAGGGGGCTTATAACTATGGCTACACCTTC.

The chain carries TRBV6-1 and TRBJ1-6, with 7 bases aligning to TRBD1. The ends lost 3 bases at V and 4 bases at J; junction bases unmatched: 6. The germline gives CDR1 MNHNS, CDR2 SASEGT. This CDR3 has 16 residues. The CDR3 DNA reads as TGTGCCAGCAGTGATTCGACAGGGATGTATAATTCACCCCTCCACTTT. It yields the protein CASSDSTGMYNSPLHF.

The chain uses TRBV4-1 and TRBJ1-3, with D hard to call. The V gene's germline CDR1 is MGHRA and CDR2 YSYEKL. This CDR3 spans 14 amino acids. Trimming left V 1 base short and J 2 bases short, with 6 bases between. The CDR3 spells CASSQVPAGNTIYF. In DNA, the CDR3 is TGCGCCAGCAGCCAAGTCCCGGCTGGAAACACCATATATTTT.

The chain combines TRBV7-9 with TRBJ2-1, with D perhaps TRBD2 (6 bases). Germline values: CDR1 SEHNR, CDR2 FQNEAQ (reference sequence). The CDR3 spans 13 residues. V shed 5 bases and J shed 6 bases, with 11 bases lying between them. The CDR3 sequence: CASSPEGGNEQFF. CDR3 DNA sequence: TGTGCCAGCAGCCCGGAGGGCGGCAATGAGCAGTTCTTC.

The rearrangement links TRBV15 to TRBJ2-3; 7 bases are a match to TRBD2. Trimming cost V 6 bases and J 1 base; bases outside gene matches: 7. The CDR3 spans 15 residues. Germline CDR1 and CDR2: LNHNV and YYDKDF (reference sequence). CDR3 sequence: CATSSAGVGTDTQYF. DNA for the CDR3: TGTGCCACCAGTTCCGCGGGAGTGGGCACAGATACGCAGTATTTT.

This clone appeared once. The chain combines TRBV13 with TRBJ1-5; TRBD1 aligns across 7 bases. V shed 5 bases and J 3 bases; nucleotides not matched to a gene: 10. Germline loops: CDR1 PRHDT, CDR2 FYEKMQ (reference sequence). This CDR3 spans 16 amino acids. The CDR3 reads CASSINRGANNQPQHF. DNA for the CDR3: TGTGCCAGCAGCATAAACAGGGGAGCGAACAATCAGCCCCAGCATTTT.

In DNA, the CDR3 is TGTGCCACCAGCAGAGATGGGACAAATTATCGGGGAAATGAGCAGTTCTTC. This codes for CATSRDGTNYRGNEQFF. This chain uses TRBV15 with TRBJ2-1, with TRBD1 as a possible D gene (6 bases). Trimming left V 0 bases short and J 7 bases short, with 19 bases between. This CDR3 region has 17 residues. The germline V gene has CDR1 LNHNV and CDR2 YYDKDF (reference sequence).

This chain uses TRBV9 with TRBJ2-3; D gene ambiguous. Germline V gene data show CDR1 as SGDLS and CDR2 as YYNGEE. V gave up 4 bases and J gave up 3 bases, with 15 bases separating them. CDR3 length: 15 amino acids. CDR3 DNA: TGTGCCAGCAGCCCCCATGGGCCGGCTACAGATACGCAGTATTTT. Translation: CASSPHGPATDTQYF.

This clone was counted a single time. The chain uses TRBV27 and TRBJ2-7, with D uncertain. Germline loops: CDR1 MNHEY, CDR2 SMNVEV (reference sequence). V gave up 3 bases and J gave up 5 bases, with 11 bases separating them. The CDR3 loop spans 13 amino acids. The CDR3 bases are TGTGCCAGCAGTTTCGACGTCGGAAACGAGCAGTACTTC. Translated, it gives CASSFDVGNEQYF.